This T cell receptor beta chain was recovered during a study of T cells in Graves' hyperthyroidism and ophthalmopathy. Researchers took RNA transcripts and amplified the TCR beta CDR3 regions from them. Researchers ran a first-round RT-PCR on the TCR CDR3 using the HTBI primer set. TCRdb analysed the multiplex PCR reads with MiXCR anew, one entry per CDR3 protein. The sample records some 600,000 distinct CDR3 sequences, roughly 13% being singletons. PBMCs were derived from about 10 ml fresh peripheral blood. Study-wide results and caveats: Blood held most thyroid clonotypes expanded above 0.001 frequency.

This clonotype was seen ten or more times. Its antigen is unidentified. In germline, CDR1 is KGHSH, CDR2 LQKENI. With 3 bases removed from V and 7 bases from J, the gap between germline ends came to 12 bases. This CDR3 comprises 13 residues. The sequence was collected from a woman aged 30 to 39 with Graves' hyperthyroidism that later progressed to Graves' ophthalmopathy. Source material: blood. J is TRBJ1-1 and V is TRBV18; TRBD1 is a possible D gene (5 bases). The CDR3 sequence is CASSPRGLDEAFF. CDR3 DNA sequence: TGTGCCAGCTCACCTCGGGGACTGGATGAAGCTTTCTTT.